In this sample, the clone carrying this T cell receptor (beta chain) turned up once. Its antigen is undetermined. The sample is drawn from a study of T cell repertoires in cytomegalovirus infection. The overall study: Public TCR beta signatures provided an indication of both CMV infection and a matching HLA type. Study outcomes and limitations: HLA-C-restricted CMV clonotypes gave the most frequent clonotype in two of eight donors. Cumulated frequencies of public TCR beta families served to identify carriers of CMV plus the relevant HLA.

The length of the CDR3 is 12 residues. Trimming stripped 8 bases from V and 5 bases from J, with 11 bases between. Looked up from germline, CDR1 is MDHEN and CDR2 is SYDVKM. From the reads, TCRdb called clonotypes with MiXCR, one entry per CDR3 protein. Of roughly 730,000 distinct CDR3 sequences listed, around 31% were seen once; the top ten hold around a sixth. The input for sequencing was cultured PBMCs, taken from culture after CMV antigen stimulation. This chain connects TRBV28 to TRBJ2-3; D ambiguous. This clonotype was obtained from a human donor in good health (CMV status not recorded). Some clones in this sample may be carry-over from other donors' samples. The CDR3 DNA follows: TGTGCCAGCCAAACTCATGGAGATACGCAGTATTTT. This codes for CASQTHGDTQYF. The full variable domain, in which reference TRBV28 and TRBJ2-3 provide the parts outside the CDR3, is DVKVTQSSRYLVKRTGEKVFLECVQDMDHENMFWYRQDPGLGLRLIYFSYDVKMKEKGDIPEGYSVSREKKERFSLILESASTNQTSMYLCASQTHGDTQYFGPGTRLTVL.